The 13 T cell receptor beta chains below all came from one sample that was sequenced in a study of T cells after yellow fever vaccination. In TCRdb, the 5' RACE reads were re-called with MiXCR into one record per CDR3 protein. The table includes fewer than 500,000 distinct CDR3 sequences, 15% to 20% detected once. The material sequenced was PBMCs, taken before the yellow fever booster vaccination. The receptors stem from a man between 18 and 29 years old who received the YFV17D yellow fever vaccine.

This clonotype came up once. CDR3 residues: CASSSDSRGPYEQYF. The CDR3 region has the DNA TGTGCCAGCAGCTCGGACTCGAGGGGCCCCTACGAGCAGTACTTC. This chain uses TRBV7-2 with TRBJ2-7; D may be TRBD1 or TRBD2 (5 bases each). V lost 4 bases and J 2 bases, leaving 15 bases between the germline ends. The length of the CDR3 is 15 residues. Looked up from germline, CDR1 is SGHTA and CDR2 is FQGNSA.

The rearrangement links TRBV11-2 to TRBJ2-7; D is ambiguous. CDR3 size: 13 residues. Per germline, CDR1 SGHAT and CDR2 FQNNGV. Trimming took off 3 bases at V and 0 bases at J, with 6 bases between the two ends. CDR3 bases: TGTGCCAGCAGCTTCGACAACTCCTACGAGCAGTACTTC. It is translated as CASSFDNSYEQYF.

For this clonotype: This could be a read error, since a much larger clone is one nucleotide away. This chain joins TRBV12-3 or TRBV12-4 and TRBJ1-2; 7 bases are shared with TRBD1. V lost 5 bases, J lost 6 bases, and 3 bases stayed unmatched. The CDR3 extends over 12 amino acids. Here the CDR3 reads CASSHTGDGYTF. In DNA, the CDR3 is TGTGCCAGCAGTCATACAGGGGATGGCTACACCTTC.

V and J are TRBV7-6 and TRBJ1-6, with D maybe TRBD1 (6 bases). V lost 6 bases, J lost 14 bases, and 11 bases lay in between. Germline V gene data show CDR1 as SGHVS and CDR2 as FNYEAQ. The CDR3 has 11 residues. CDR3 loop: CASRGSGALHF. The DNA for the CDR3 is TGTGCCAGCAGGGGATCAGGGGCCCTCCACTTT.

The rearrangement uses TRBV6-5 and TRBJ2-5; TRBD1 matches 10 bases. The CDR3 spans 16 residues. The junction had 7 bases not matched to a gene; V was cut back by 6 bases and J by 0 bases. Germline CDR1 is MNHEY and CDR2 is SVGAGI. This chain's CDR3 is CASRELGQGNQETQYF. In DNA form, the CDR3 reads TGTGCCAGCAGGGAATTGGGACAGGGGAACCAAGAGACCCAGTACTTC.

This chain links TRBV9 with TRBJ1-2; D possibly corresponds to TRBD1 (6 bases). V shed 0 bases and J shed 8 bases, with 8 bases lying between them. Germline assignment: CDR1 SGDLS and CDR2 YYNGEE. The CDR3 is made up of 12 amino acids. In nucleotides, the CDR3 is TGTGCCAGCAGCGTAGACGGACAGGGCTACACCTTC. The encoded protein is CASSVDGQGYTF.

V usage is TRBV28 and J usage is TRBJ1-5; TRBD1 matches at 7 bases. Trimming removed 5 bases from V and 0 bases from J; junction bases left unmatched: 4. CDR1 is MDHEN and CDR2 is SYDVKM in the germline V gene. CDR3 length: 15 amino acids. Written as DNA, the CDR3 is TGTGCCAGCAGTATGACAGGGTTTAGCAATCAGCCCCAGCATTTT. Its translation is CASSMTGFSNQPQHF.

This clonotype was seen a handful of times. The genes are TRBV20-1 and TRBJ2-1; D possibly corresponds to TRBD2 (6 bases). CDR1 DFQATT and CDR2 SNEGSKA come from the germline V gene (reference sequence). The CDR3 totals 11 residues. Trimming removed 6 bases at V and 9 bases at J, with 12 bases between. The CDR3 nucleotides read TGCAGTGCCCCGGGGGTGACTGAGCAGTTCTTC. Translated: CSAPGVTEQFF.

CDR3 in DNA: TGTGCCAGTAGTATGGACGGGACAGGGGCGAAAGAGACCCAGTACTTC. As protein: CASSMDGTGAKETQYF. The chain is built from TRBV19 and TRBJ2-5; 10 nucleotides align to TRBD1. V lost 3 bases, J lost 3 bases, and 7 bases stayed unmatched. CDR3 length equals 16 residues. The germline V gene encodes CDR1 LNHDA and CDR2 SQIVND (reference sequence).

V gene TRBV20-1 combines with J gene TRBJ1-2; possible D gene TRBD1, 5 bases. The germline V gene has CDR1 DFQATT and CDR2 SNEGSKA (reference sequence). The CDR3 is 13 amino acids. Trimming pared 6 bases from V and 4 bases from J, leaving 15 bases between. CDR3 coding DNA: TGCAGTGCCGTCGAGGGGAGGGGCTATGGCTACACCTTC. Encoded protein: CSAVEGRGYGYTF.

This chain uses TRBV4-3 with TRBJ2-7; D not certain. V dropped 1 base and J dropped 1 base, with 5 bases sitting between them. This CDR3 has 13 amino acids. From germline, CDR1 is LGHNA and CDR2 YSLEER. The CDR3 loop reads CASSQAVSYEQYF. In DNA form, the CDR3 reads TGCGCCAGCAGCCAAGCTGTATCCTACGAGCAGTACTTC.

The chain combines TRBV10-3 with TRBJ2-7; a possible D gene is TRBD1 (7 bases). The CDR3 is made up of 16 amino acids. The germline V gene encodes CDR1 ENHRY and CDR2 SYGVKD. V lost 4 bases, J lost 3 bases, and 19 bases lay in between. The CDR3 region has the DNA TGTGCCATCAGTGCCTCTCCGGAGGGACAGAACTACGAGCAGTACTTC. Translating gives CAISASPEGQNYEQYF.

This chain's CDR3 is CASSPDVGEQYV. The DNA of the CDR3 is TGTGCCAGCAGCCCGGACGTGGGCGAGCAGTACGTC. V and J are TRBV7-2 and TRBJ2-7; D unresolved. This CDR3 region has 12 residues. In germline, CDR1 is SGHTA, CDR2 FQGNSA. V was clipped by 5 bases and J by 6 bases, with 11 bases between them.